The rows below give T cell receptor beta chains drawn from one sample of a study of blood T cell repertoires in COVID-19. Libraries were prepared by immunoSEQ multiplex PCR; TCRdb keeps only in-frame clonotypes and omits some of them. The data show approximately 190,000 clones, 70% to 90% seen once. The sample consisted of peripheral blood. Every receptor here comes from a man aged 60-69 years with active or convalescent COVID-19. CDR3s leave out the opening cysteine and the closing phenylalanine or tryptophan. Clone size, where shown, is once, few, many, or a class for clones that have expanded.

TRBV5-4	TRBJ1-1	.	ASSLPWTGFNTEAF
TRBV10-2	TRBJ1-6	.	ASSSLTGGSPLH
TRBV7-9	TRBJ2-1	.	ASSLGGGARNEQF
TRBV4-2	TRBJ2-1	once	ASGGSSYNEQF
TRBV9	TRBJ1-1	.	ASSTRQGMNTEAF
TRBV20-1	TRBJ1-2	.	SARDFDGCT
TRBV4-2	TRBJ1-4	.	ASSPTGGLTNEKLF
TRBV2	TRBJ1-1	once	ASRHYQMNTEAF
TRBV5-1	TRBJ2-5	.	ASSLVPGQETQY
TRBV19	TRBJ1-5	.	ASSPRTGSAAGVQPQH
TRBV19	TRBJ1-4	.	ASRADRANEKLF
TRBV29-1	TRBJ1-2	.	SASDRIYGYT
TRBV19	TRBJ1-5	.	ASKWGQGLESNQPQH
TRBV30	TRBJ1-1	.	AWSRDRGVEAF
TRBV19	TRBJ1-5	.	ASSSARGNQPQH
TRBV7-3	TRBJ2-3	.	ASSLGGLLTDTQY